The 6 T cell receptor beta chains in this list originate from one sample, sequenced in a study of control samples from healthy donors and cancer patients. This table comes from immunoSEQ multiplex PCR, and its TCRdb copy is limited to in-frame clones, with some not included. Among about 120,000 clones listed, roughly 91% were seen once. Input material: blood. Receptor source: a man aged 35 to 55 in good health.

The chain carries TRBV19 and TRBJ2-3; TRBD2 matches 11 bases. The CDR3 extends over 17 amino acids. Germline CDR1 LNHDA, CDR2 SQIVND (reference sequence). With 6 bases clipped from V and 0 bases from J, the junction kept 8 bases outside the gene matches. CDR3 DNA sequence: TGTGCCAGTAGACCCCAGGGACTAGCGGCTAGCACAGATACGCAGTATTTT. Residues: CASRPQGLAASTDTQYF.

The chain recombines TRBV6-2 or TRBV6-3 with TRBJ2-2, with D tentatively TRBD1 (6 bases). The V gene lost 4 bases and the J gene lost 7 bases, with 13 bases spanning the gap. This CDR3 region has 14 residues. Per germline, CDR1 MNHEY and CDR2 SVGEGT. CDR3 bases: TGTGCCAGCAGTTCTGGACAGCCTGGCGGGGAGCTGTTTTTT. This sequence encodes CASSSGQPGGELFF.

This chain uses TRBV30 with TRBJ1-4, with D possibly matching TRBD1 (6 bases). V was trimmed by 2 bases and J by 7 bases, leaving 17 bases between them. Germline V gives CDR1 GTSNPN, CDR2 SVGIG (reference sequence). The CDR3 covers 15 residues. The CDR3 is CAWSKRGAVGEKLFF. DNA of the CDR3: TGTGCCTGGAGTAAAAGGGGGGCTGTGGGTGAAAAACTGTTTTTT.

The V gene is TRBV5-1, the J gene TRBJ1-2; 9 nucleotides match TRBD1. V shed 0 bases, J shed 7 bases, and the junction held 7 bases outside the gene matches. This CDR3 has 15 amino acids. Germline V gene sequence: CDR1 SGHRS, CDR2 YFSETQ. This CDR3 reads CASSLVGQGLSGYTF. The CDR3 DNA reads TGCGCCAGCAGCTTGGTGGGACAGGGTTTATCTGGCTACACCTTC.

The V and J genes are TRBV6-2 or TRBV6-3 and TRBJ2-5, with D hard to call. V was cut by 0 bases and J by 7 bases, with 12 bases left in between. CDR1 and CDR2 (germline): MNHEY, SVGEGT. This CDR3 is built from 14 residues. Written as DNA, the CDR3 is TGTGCCAGCAGTTACTCGAGTCTAGTTTCGACCCAGTACTTC. Its translation is CASSYSSLVSTQYF.

The rearrangement uses TRBV30 and TRBJ1-6, with D perhaps matching TRBD1 (6 bases). CDR1 and CDR2 from the germline V gene are GTSNPN and SVGIG (reference sequence). V was shortened by 5 bases and J by 10 bases, with 15 bases between the two germline ends. This CDR3 has 13 residues. This CDR3 reads CAWGGDNRSPLHF. CDR3 coding DNA: TGTGCCTGGGGGGGGGACAACCGATCACCCCTCCACTTT.